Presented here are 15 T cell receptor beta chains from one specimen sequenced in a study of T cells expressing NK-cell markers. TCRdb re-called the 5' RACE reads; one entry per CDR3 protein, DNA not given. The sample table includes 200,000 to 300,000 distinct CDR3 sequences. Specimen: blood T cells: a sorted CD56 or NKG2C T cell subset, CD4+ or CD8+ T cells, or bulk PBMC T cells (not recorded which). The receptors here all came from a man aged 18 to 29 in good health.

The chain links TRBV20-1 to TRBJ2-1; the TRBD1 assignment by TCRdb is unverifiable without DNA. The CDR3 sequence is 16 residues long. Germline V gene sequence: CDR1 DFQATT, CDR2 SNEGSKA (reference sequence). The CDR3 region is CSAPLRIGSSYNEQFF.

The CDR3 is CASSFCRGSSCNEQFF. This sequence joins TRBV5-1 and TRBJ2-1; TCRdb calls TRBD2, which cannot be checked without DNA. The CDR3 is made up of 16 amino acids. Germline lookup yields CDR1 SGHRS and CDR2 YFSETQ.

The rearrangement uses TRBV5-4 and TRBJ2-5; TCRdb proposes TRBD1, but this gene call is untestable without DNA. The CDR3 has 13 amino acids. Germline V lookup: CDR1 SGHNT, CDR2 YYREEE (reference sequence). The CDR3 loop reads CASSNRTEETQYF. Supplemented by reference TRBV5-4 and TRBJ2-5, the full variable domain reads ETGVTQSPTHLIKTRGQQVTLRCSSQSGHNTVSWYQQALGQGPQFIFQYYREEENGRGNFPPRFSGLQFPNYSSELNVNALELDDSALYLCASSNRTEETQYFGPGTRLLVL.

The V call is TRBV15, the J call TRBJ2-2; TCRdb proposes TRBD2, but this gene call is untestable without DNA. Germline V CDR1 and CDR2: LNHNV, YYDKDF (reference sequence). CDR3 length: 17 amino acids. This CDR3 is CATSTSGRALGTGELFF.

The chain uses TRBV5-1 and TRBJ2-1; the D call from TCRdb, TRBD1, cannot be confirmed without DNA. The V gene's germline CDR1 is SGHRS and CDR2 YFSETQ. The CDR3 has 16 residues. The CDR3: CASSFLTGWPYNEQFF.

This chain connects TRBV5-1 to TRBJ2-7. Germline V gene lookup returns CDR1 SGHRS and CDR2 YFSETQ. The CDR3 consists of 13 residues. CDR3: CASSFTNSYEQYF.

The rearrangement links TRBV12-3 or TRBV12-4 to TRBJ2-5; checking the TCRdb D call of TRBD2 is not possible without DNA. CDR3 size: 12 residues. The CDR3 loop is CASRRLEETQYF.

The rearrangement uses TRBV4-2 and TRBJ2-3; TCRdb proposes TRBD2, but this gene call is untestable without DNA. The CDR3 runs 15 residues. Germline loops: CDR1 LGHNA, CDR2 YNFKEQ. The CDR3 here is CASSLLLGETDTQYF.

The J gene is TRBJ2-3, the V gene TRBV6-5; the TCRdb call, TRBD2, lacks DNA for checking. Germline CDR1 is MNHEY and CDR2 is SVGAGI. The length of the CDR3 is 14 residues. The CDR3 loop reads CASGWMAGTDTQYF.

The CDR3 spells CSAALNPGELFF. The gene calls are TRBV20-1 and TRBJ2-2; absent DNA, TCRdb's TRBD1 call cannot be checked. Germline assignment: CDR1 DFQATT and CDR2 SNEGSKA (reference sequence). This CDR3 is built from 12 residues.

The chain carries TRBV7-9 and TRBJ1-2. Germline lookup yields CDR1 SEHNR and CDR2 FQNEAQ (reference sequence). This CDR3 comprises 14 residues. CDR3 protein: CASSLGSGVYGYTF.

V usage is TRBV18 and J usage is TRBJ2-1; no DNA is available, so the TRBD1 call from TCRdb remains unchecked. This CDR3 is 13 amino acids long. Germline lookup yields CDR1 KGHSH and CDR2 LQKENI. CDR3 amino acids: CASSEGAVNEQFF. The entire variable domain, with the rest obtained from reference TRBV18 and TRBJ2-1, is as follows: NAGVMQNPRHLVRRRGQEARLRCSPMKGHSHVYWYRQLPEEGLKFMVYLQKENIIDESGMPKERFSAEFPKEGPSILRIQQVVRGDSAAYFCASSEGAVNEQFFGPGTRLTVL.

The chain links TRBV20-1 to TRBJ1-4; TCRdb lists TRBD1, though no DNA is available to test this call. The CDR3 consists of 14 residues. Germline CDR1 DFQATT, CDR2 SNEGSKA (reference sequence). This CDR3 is CSAREPGRNEKLFF.

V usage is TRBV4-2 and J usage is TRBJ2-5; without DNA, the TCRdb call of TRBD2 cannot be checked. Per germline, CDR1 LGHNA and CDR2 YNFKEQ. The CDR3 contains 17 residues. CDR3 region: CASSPRGSGSLQETQYF.

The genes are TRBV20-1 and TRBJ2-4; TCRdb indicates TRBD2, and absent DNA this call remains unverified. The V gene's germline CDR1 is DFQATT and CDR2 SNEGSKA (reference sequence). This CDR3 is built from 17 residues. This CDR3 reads CSSKLWAGFAAKNIQYF.